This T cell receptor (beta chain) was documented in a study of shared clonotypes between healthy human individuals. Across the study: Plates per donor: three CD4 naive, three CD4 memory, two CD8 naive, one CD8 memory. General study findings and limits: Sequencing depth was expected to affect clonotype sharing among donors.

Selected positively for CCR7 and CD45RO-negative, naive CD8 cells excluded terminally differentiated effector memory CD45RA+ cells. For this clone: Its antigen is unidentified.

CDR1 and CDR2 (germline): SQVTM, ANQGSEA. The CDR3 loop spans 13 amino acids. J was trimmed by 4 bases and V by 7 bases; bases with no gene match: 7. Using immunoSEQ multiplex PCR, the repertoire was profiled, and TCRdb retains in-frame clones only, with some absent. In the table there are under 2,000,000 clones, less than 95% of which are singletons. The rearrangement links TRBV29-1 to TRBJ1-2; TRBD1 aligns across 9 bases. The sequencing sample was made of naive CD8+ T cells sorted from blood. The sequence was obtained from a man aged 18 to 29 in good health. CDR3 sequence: CSALGQGAYGYTF. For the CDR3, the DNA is TGCAGCGCTTTGGGACAGGGTGCCTATGGCTACACCTTC.